This T cell receptor (beta chain) derives from a study of cytomegalovirus exposure and HLA in healthy donors (dated by TCRdb to the late 2010s). As for the study more broadly: According to an earlier analysis of 550 to 700 of the donors, 150 million to 200 million T cells yielded roughly 100 million unique TCR beta sequences and 250 to 350 Gb of sequence data. An early release that covered more than 550 HLA-typed donors contained approximately 300 gigabases of sequencing data and around 85 million unique TCR sequences. Of the 300 to 500 genotyped donors, 81% were placed in the genetic ancestry cluster associated with self-reported Caucasian donors. The study was designed to test whether signatures of past pathogen exposure could be identified by cataloging public T cell receptors. The study profiled the T cell repertoires of about 720 subjects by immunosequencing and related them to cytomegalovirus serostatus. Besides the first cohort of roughly 700 subjects, a separate validation cohort made up of 120 different subjects was used. To predict cytomegalovirus infection status, the study brought together high-throughput TCR immunosequencing, statistical association of individual TCRs with disease status, and machine learning. To study patterns of TCR occurrence, a later analysis re-analyzed previously published TCR beta repertoires from under 750 donors and added high-resolution HLA genotyping. Rather than using new phenotypic data, the later analysis identified candidate immune exposures from TCR beta sequences and from how often those sequences occurred across donors. In an earlier analysis of a few hundred of the donors, high-throughput TCR beta sequencing was used to judge whether each TCR beta V gene segment behaved as functional or pseudogenic. Alongside the repertoire data, information on donor age, sex, ethnicity and CMV serostatus was compiled. Genome-wide SNP genotypes for about 65% of the roughly 670 donors were used in a later genetic analysis, which treated that subset as a discovery cohort. All discovery cohort repertoires had been generated on a single sequencing platform. Class I and class II HLA loci were covered by the typing at four-digit resolution. The number of typed donors differed by locus: about 629-630 for A, B, C, DRB1 and DQB1; 522 for DQA1; around 610 for DPA1; and 450 to 480 for DPB1. About five DR-DQ haplotypes were treated as single units for association and clustering because of strong linkage in the cohort. Among around 400 genotyped donors of the cohort, an average of around 240,000 unique TCR beta nucleotide sequences were sequenced per donor, around 20% of them non-productive.

The junction carries 11 bases between V and J, which are trimmed by 2 bases and 5 bases respectively. CDR1 and CDR2 were assigned from the germline V gene as SGHRS and YFSETQ. Measured from the cysteine to the phenylalanine, the CDR3 is 13 residues long. Only the CDR3 portion is preserved as DNA: 39 bases, with reading frame beginning at the first base. A note on this clone: Which antigen it targets is not known. No much larger clone exists at a distance of one base, and base qualities are not known.

In total, approximately 700 healthy bone marrow donors made up the cohort. At the time of sampling, all cohort members were nominally healthy, though unrecorded immune exposures were likely present. The donor was CMV seropositive and belonged to the group of 250 to 350 seropositive cohort members. A peripheral blood sample was collected from each donor, and TCR beta sequencing was performed on peripheral blood mononuclear cells. Genomic DNA was extracted from the blood cell samples with the Qiagen DNeasy Blood Extraction Kit. The paper as a whole reports these results and caveats: Roughly uniform sequencing depth across donors was assumed in presence/absence analyses, although this assumption may not hold. Because HLA typing was missing for some donors at each locus, association tests included only the typed subset. A few of the identified cytomegalovirus-associated TCR beta chains were confirmed in vitro to be specific for cytomegalovirus antigens. A later genetic analysis reported fewer N-insertions in productive TCRs among donors in an Asian-associated ancestry cluster than the approximately 670-donor mean. A later analysis found that HLA-associated TCR beta chains were more clonally expanded and had lower generation probabilities than equally common non-associated chains. The authors suggested that the approach could potentially be extended to other disease states and immunological phenotypes. The sequencing pipeline was judged likely to have produced a cluster of highly shared sequence variants as a technical artifact. A further reported finding was that TCR beta sequences accurately predicted the HLA-A and HLA-B alleles for most subjects in the first cohort. Most CMV-associated TCR beta chains appeared to be HLA-restricted in a later analysis, and the HLA associations seemed to be driven largely by CMV exposure. For the cohort, immune exposure information was limited to CMV serostatus. Because the 87-base-pair reads could not distinguish some IMGT-functional V segments, including TRBV6-2 and TRBV6-3, those segments were excluded. The study listed 150 to 200 TCR beta chains as associated with cytomegalovirus. Several of the top co-occurrence clusters appeared to be linked to parvovirus B19, influenza, CMV and Epstein-Barr virus, according to a later analysis. Most TCR sequences were seen in very few donors, while some public TCRs were found in many individuals. Because counts were too low, seventeen rarely observed V segments, including chromosome 9 orphons, were left out of the earlier analysis of some 640 of the donors. Linkage disequilibrium might explain the correlated functional status among segregating V segments, but an unknown experimental factor could not be excluded. This cohort had only TCR beta chains sequenced, and the lack of alpha or paired-chain data limited which features could be detected. According to a later analysis, TCR association rates differed among HLA loci, with DRB1 alleles showing the most associated TCRs and HLA-C alleles showing the fewest. A later analysis associated 16,951 TCR beta sequences with specific HLA alleles at a false discovery rate of 0.05. Assigning TCR associations to individual alleles was difficult when HLA alleles, especially DR and DQ, strongly co-occurred. An earlier analysis of some 590 of the donors showed that most TCR beta V segments appeared in productive rearrangements either about 90% or about 30% of the time, which broadly matched IMGT annotations. V-gene and J-gene trimming of TCR beta chains was associated with a missense DCLRE1C variant in a later genetic analysis, and the association was replicated in an independent cohort. The classifier was reported to diagnose cytomegalovirus status with high specificity and sensitivity in both the original and validation cohorts.

Library prep was done by the immunoSEQ multiplex PCR assay. The multiplex PCR relied on a mix of 60 forward primers for TCR Vbeta segments and 13 reverse primers for TCR Jbeta segments. Amplification of the CDR3 region of rearranged TCR beta genes was performed with a multiplex PCR assay on genomic DNA. Amplified TCR beta libraries were sequenced as 87-base-pair reads on the Illumina HiSeq System. The paper's processing steps were these. In a later analysis, tens of millions of unique TCR beta chains were counted across the approximately 640 repertoires, and around 11 million of these chains were shared by at least two donors. A nearest-neighbor algorithm error-corrected the raw reads and collapsed the reads into unique sequences, merging closely related sequences to remove PCR and sequencing errors. To assign V, D and J gene segments, CDR3 sequences were aligned to IMGT reference sequences. For a sequence to be retained, a match of at least six nucleotides to both a V gene segment and a J gene segment was required. A rearrangement counted as productive if the CDR3 had no stop codons and remained in frame with V and J, and every other rearrangement counted as non-productive. Following IMGT convention, CDR3 was defined as the stretch from the second conserved V-encoded cysteine up to the conserved J-encoded phenylalanine. The earlier analysis of about 560 of the donors excluded any sequence lacking an unambiguous match to a single V gene segment. In an earlier analysis of several hundred of the donors, V segments were called functional above 56.7% productive rearrangements and were called segregating when the between-donor standard deviation exceeded 5%. A statistical classification framework was built for diagnosing cytomegalovirus status from the catalog of TCR beta chain sequences. A later analysis assigned V and J genes by comparing TCR nucleotide sequences with IMGT/GENE-DB human TR gene sequences. Using the TCRdist pipeline, a later analysis assigned CDR3 sequences along with most-parsimonious VDJ recombination scenarios. In a later analysis, every TCR beta chain was defined by the combination of its CDR3 amino acid sequence and its V-gene family, and reads without a unique V-gene family were dropped. To address suspected cross-contamination and a sequencing artifact, a later analysis removed 450 to 700 highly shared, low-generation-probability nucleotide sequences. For each public chain, a later analysis derived a clonal expansion index from normalized ranks of inferred template counts within each repertoire. A later analysis computed generation probabilities with a VDJ recombination model fitted to out-of-frame rearrangements, and checked the results against IGoR. In a later analysis, TCR-TCR, TCR-HLA and TCR-CMV co-occurrence was scored with hypergeometric tests, and a repertoire-size bias correction was applied to TCR pairs. To estimate false discovery rates, a later analysis permuted the HLA or CMV assignments 20 times. In a later analysis, co-occurring TCRs were grouped using DBSCAN, and TCRdist sequence similarity was added for clustering within HLA-allele-positive subsets. Co-occurrence clustering excluded repertoires with fewer than 30,000 or more than 120,000 public chains, plus five with anomalous nucleotide sharing. The table was pulled from immuneACCESS by TCRdb, which kept in-frame rearrangements only. Such tables lose some clones; where checked, under half of the loss comes from unresolved V genes, and the rest has no known cause. That table is the source of V, J and clone size, and D and trimming were worked out from the DNA. Counted in this sample were about 160,000 clones; approximately 80% of them appeared once. The top ten clones comprise roughly 9% of the sample.

This receptor was obtained from a man aged 18 to 30 in good health and CMV-seropositive. Material for sequencing was PBMCs. Recombination linked TRBV5-1 to TRBJ2-7, and TRBD1 may be the D gene, going by 5 matching bases. The DNA reads as follows: TGCGCCAGCAGCTTACAGGTACAGGACGAGCAGTACTTC. The translation is CASSLQVQDEQYF.